The source of this T cell receptor (beta chain) is a study of Ad26.COV2.S vaccination and SARS-CoV-2 variants. Study-level background: Donor got 5x10^10 or 1x10^11 viral particles of Ad26.COV2.S.

Clones were sequenced by immunoSEQ multiplex PCR, and TCRdb holds only the in-frame ones, with some missing. The sample shows a few hundred thousand clones, 80% to 95% of them seen only once. Germline trimming cut 0 bases from V and 1 base from J; bases unmatched to any gene: 3. Looked up from germline, CDR1 is SGHKS and CDR2 is YYEKEE (reference sequence). The CDR3 length is 15 residues. Treatment indicated: 19 received Ad26.COV2.S at low or high dose, single or two shots; about five received placebo; per-sample allocation not given. Each sample was drawn 63 days after the first injection (of vaccine or placebo). Donor was an adult aged 18-55 years in Boston.

The chain combines TRBV5-5 with TRBJ1-1; 7 bases align to TRBD1. This TCR derives from a person between 18 and 65 years old who received the Ad26.COV2.S COVID-19 vaccine or a placebo. This specimen consisted of peripheral blood, obtained in a trial of Ad26.COV2.S vaccine versus placebo. CDR3 DNA: TGTGCCAGCAGCTTGGCCACAGGGGAGAACACTGAAGCTTTCTTT. Its protein is CASSLATGENTEAFF.